The rows below give T cell receptor beta chains drawn from one sample of a study of radiation and T cells in renal cell carcinoma. TCRdb keeps only in-frame clones here, not all; method: immunoSEQ multiplex PCR. The table shows around 100,000 clones, with 70% to 85% occurring only once. This specimen consisted of blood, obtained from a patient whose treatment included radiotherapy and nephrectomy. The receptors stem from a man between 60 and 75 years old with renal cell carcinoma. Each CDR3 is given with its conserved first and last residue. D genes are given only for firm matches. The listing skips clone size in some rows; elsewhere it reads once, few, many or a size class.

16 TRBJ2-3 . TRBV7-2 . CASALWGISSTDTQYF TGTGCCAGCGCTCTTTGGGGTATTTCTAGCACAGATACGCAGTATTTT
18 TRBJ2-6 TRBD1 TRBV7-8 once CASRIGGQGLSGANVLTF TGTGCCAGCAGAATCGGGGGACAGGGACTCTCTGGGGCCAACGTCCTGACTTTC
13 TRBJ2-2 . TRBV27 . CASSFDDRGELFF TGTGCCAGCAGTTTCGACGACAGGGGGGAGCTGTTTTTT
17 TRBJ2-6 . TRBV19 . CASRKSPTGTGANVLTF TGTGCCAGTAGGAAGTCCCCGACGGGGACTGGGGCCAACGTCCTGACTTTC
16 TRBJ2-7 . TRBV5-5 once CASSLVGSRQGYEQYF TGTGCCAGCAGCTTGGTAGGCAGTCGGCAAGGGTACGAGCAGTACTTC
15 TRBJ1-5 . TRBV5-1 . CASSLGAGGNQPQHF TGCGCCAGCAGCTTGGGGGCAGGCGGAAATCAGCCCCAGCATTTT
13 TRBJ2-2 . TRBV4-1 . CASSRGPGGELFF TGCGCCAGCAGCCGAGGCCCCGGCGGGGAGCTGTTTTTT
12 TRBJ2-7 . TRBV28 . CASSLTAYEQYF TGTGCCAGCAGTTTGACGGCCTACGAGCAGTACTTC
12 TRBJ2-7 . TRBV5-6 once CASSTLSVGQYF TGTGCCAGCAGCACCCTCTCGGTAGGGCAGTACTTC
18 TRBJ2-2 TRBD1 TRBV27 . CASSRLSGQGSNTGELFF TGTGCCAGCTCCCGGTTATCGGGACAGGGGTCGAACACCGGGGAGCTGTTTTTT
13 TRBJ2-7 . TRBV11-2 . CASSLVPPYEQYF TGTGCCAGCAGCTTAGTCCCGCCTTACGAGCAGTACTTC
11 TRBJ1-4 TRBD1 TRBV6-5 few CASRQGEKLFF TGTGCCAGCAGACAGGGGGAAAAACTGTTTTTT
13 TRBJ2-7 . TRBV7-9 . CATSGSGLPEQYF TGTGCCACCTCGGGGTCGGGACTTCCCGAGCAGTACTTC
15 TRBJ1-4 . TRBV27 . CASRPGGGLREKLFF TGTGCCAGCAGACCCGGGGGGGGATTAAGGGAAAAACTGTTTTTT
16 TRBJ1-5 . TRBV10-3 few CAISESADTTNQPQHF TGTGCCATCAGTGAGTCGGCAGATACAACCAATCAGCCCCAGCATTTT
13 TRBJ1-5 . TRBV5-1 . CASSFWIGQPQHF TGCGCCAGCAGCTTTTGGATAGGCCAGCCCCAGCATTTT
16 TRBJ2-3 . TRBV13 . CASSPLTSVGTDTQYF TGTGCCAGCAGCCCATTGACCAGTGTTGGCACAGATACGCAGTATTTT
13 TRBJ1-3 . TRBV5-4 . CASSFGRGDTIYF TGTGCCAGCAGCTTCGGACGGGGAGACACCATATATTTT
13 TRBJ1-2 TRBD1 TRBV6-5 . CASSQDRDSGYTF TGTGCCAGCAGTCAGGACAGGGACAGTGGCTACACCTTC
14 TRBJ1-5 TRBD1 TRBV27 once CASRPGQGNQPQHF TGTGCCAGCAGGCCGGGACAGGGTAATCAGCCCCAGCATTTT
13 TRBJ1-4 . TRBV5-4 . CAISTAESEKLFF TGTGCCATCTCGACGGCCGAATCTGAAAAACTGTTTTTT
18 TRBJ2-3 TRBD2 TRBV11-2 . CASSLISAGGPSTDTQYF TGTGCCAGCAGCTTGATCTCAGCGGGAGGGCCCAGCACAGATACGCAGTATTTT
14 TRBJ2-7 TRBD1 TRBV5-6 once CASSYGTGGYEQYF TGTGCCAGCAGCTACGGGACAGGGGGATACGAGCAGTACTTC
17 TRBJ2-7 . TRBV5-1 . CASSLGPAREGSYEQYF TGCGCCAGCAGCTTGGGCCCCGCGCGGGAAGGGTCCTACGAGCAGTACTTC
18 TRBJ2-2 TRBD1 TRBV19 . CASLLGSGGLDGTGELFF TGTGCCAGTCTCCTGGGGTCAGGGGGCCTGGACGGCACCGGGGAGCTGTTTTTT
12 TRBJ2-1 . TRBV5-1 . CASSLGVNEQFF TGCGCCAGCAGCTTGGGGGTAAATGAGCAGTTCTTC